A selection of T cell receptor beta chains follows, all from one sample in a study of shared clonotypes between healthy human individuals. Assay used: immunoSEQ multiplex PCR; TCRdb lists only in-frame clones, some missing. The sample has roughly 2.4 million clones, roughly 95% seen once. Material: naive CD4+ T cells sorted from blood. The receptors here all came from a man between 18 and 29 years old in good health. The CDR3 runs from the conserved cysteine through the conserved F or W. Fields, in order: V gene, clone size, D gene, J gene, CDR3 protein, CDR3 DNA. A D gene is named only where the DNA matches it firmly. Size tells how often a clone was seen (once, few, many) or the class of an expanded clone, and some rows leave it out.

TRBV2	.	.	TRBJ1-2	CASSEAGRGYTF	TGTGCCAGCAGTGAAGCAGGGAGGGGCTACACCTTC
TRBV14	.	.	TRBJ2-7	CASSQVKWGDEQYF	TGTGCCAGCAGCCAAGTCAAATGGGGGGACGAGCAGTACTTC
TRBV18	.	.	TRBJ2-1	CASSPRYNEQFF	TGTGCCAGCTCACCAAGGTACAATGAGCAGTTCTTC
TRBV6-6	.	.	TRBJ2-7	CASSYGQGYYEQYF	TGTGCCAGCAGTTACGGGCAGGGGTACTACGAGCAGTACTTC
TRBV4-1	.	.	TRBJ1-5	CASSQEGTSSNQPQHF	TGCGCCAGCAGCCAAGAGGGCACTTCTAGCAATCAGCCCCAGCATTTT
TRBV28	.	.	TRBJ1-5	CASSSSSAQADNQPQHF	TGTGCCAGCAGTTCCAGTTCCGCTCAAGCGGACAATCAGCCCCAGCATTTT
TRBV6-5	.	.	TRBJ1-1	CASRDRGNTEAFF	TGTGCCAGCAGGGATAGGGGGAACACTGAAGCTTTCTTT
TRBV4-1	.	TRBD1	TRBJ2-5	CASSQGDRGSTETQYF	TGCGCCAGCAGCCAAGGGGACAGGGGGAGCACGGAGACCCAGTACTTC
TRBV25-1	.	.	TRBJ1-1	CASSEQGANTEAFF	TGTGCCAGCAGTGAACAGGGCGCGAACACTGAAGCTTTCTTT
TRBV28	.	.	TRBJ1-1	CASSLNEGVIMNTEAFF	TGTGCCAGCAGTTTAAATGAGGGGGTTATAATGAACACTGAAGCTTTCTTT
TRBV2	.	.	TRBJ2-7	CASSVTSKHSEQYF	TGTGCCAGCAGTGTAACTAGCAAGCACAGCGAGCAGTACTTC
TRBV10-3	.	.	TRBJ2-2	CAISEGRDGNTGELFF	TGTGCCATCAGTGAAGGCAGGGACGGGAACACCGGGGAGCTGTTTTTT
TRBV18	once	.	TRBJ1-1	CASSPPPGPTEAFF	TGTGCCAGCTCACCACCCCCCGGGCCCACTGAAGCTTTCTTT
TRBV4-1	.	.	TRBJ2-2	CASSQDSSHANTGELFF	TGCGCCAGCAGCCAGGACAGCTCCCACGCGAACACCGGGGAGCTGTTTTTT
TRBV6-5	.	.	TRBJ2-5	CASSYSPTSETQYF	TGTGCCAGCAGTTACTCTCCGACTAGTGAGACCCAGTACTTC
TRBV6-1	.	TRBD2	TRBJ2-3	CASSEVGTSGGPSLTDTQYF	TGTGCCAGCAGTGAAGTGGGGACTAGCGGGGGTCCTTCCTTGACAGATACGCAGTATTTT
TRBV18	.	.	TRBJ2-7	CASSPPINSPPYEQYF	TGTGCCAGCTCACCACCGATAAACAGTCCCCCCTACGAGCAGTACTTC
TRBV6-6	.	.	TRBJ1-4	CASSSRTGEKLFF	TGTGCCAGCAGTTCGCGGACGGGGGAAAAACTGTTTTTT
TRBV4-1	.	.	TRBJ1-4	CASSQDGLGEKLFF	TGCGCCAGCAGCCAAGATGGGCTCGGGGAAAAACTGTTTTTT
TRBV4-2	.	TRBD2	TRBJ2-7	CASSQASGGASYEQYF	TGTGCCAGCAGCCAGGCTAGCGGGGGGGCCTCCTACGAGCAGTACTTC
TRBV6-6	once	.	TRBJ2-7	CASSDRTGGVYEQYF	TGTGCCAGCAGCGACCGGACAGGCGGGGTCTACGAGCAGTACTTC
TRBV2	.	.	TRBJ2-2	CASSVPAMLNTGELFF	TGTGCCAGCAGTGTTCCGGCCATGCTAAACACCGGGGAGCTGTTTTTT
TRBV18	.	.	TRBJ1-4	CASSPLSTVNEKLFF	TGTGCCAGCTCACCACTCTCGACGGTCAATGAAAAACTGTTTTTT
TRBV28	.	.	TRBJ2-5	CASNLGLMETQYF	TGTGCCAGCAATCTGGGATTGATGGAGACCCAGTACTTC
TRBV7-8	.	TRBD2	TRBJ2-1	CASSSGSSYNEQFF	TGTGCCAGCAGTAGCGGGAGCTCCTACAATGAGCAGTTCTTC
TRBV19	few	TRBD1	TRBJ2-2	CASSRTGNTGELFF	TGTGCCAGTAGCAGGACAGGGAACACCGGGGAGCTGTTTTTT
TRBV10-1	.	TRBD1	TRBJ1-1	CASSRTGGNTEAFF	TGCGCCAGCAGCCGGACAGGGGGAAACACTGAAGCTTTCTTT
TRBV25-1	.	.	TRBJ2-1	CASSEPGLINNEQFF	TGTGCCAGCAGTGAACCGGGACTCATTAACAATGAGCAGTTCTTC
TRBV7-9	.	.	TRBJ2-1	CASSEGQYNEQFF	TGTGCCAGCAGCGAAGGACAGTACAATGAGCAGTTCTTC
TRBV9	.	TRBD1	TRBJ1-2	CASSAFETPNRGDGYTF	TGTGCCAGCAGCGCGTTTGAGACTCCCAACAGGGGGGATGGCTACACCTTC
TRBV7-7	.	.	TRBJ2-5	CASSKGPIQETQYF	TGTGCTAGCAGCAAGGGACCGATCCAAGAGACCCAGTACTTC
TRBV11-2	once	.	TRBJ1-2	CASSFNTGNINYGYTF	TGTGCCAGCAGCTTCAATACAGGGAATATTAACTATGGCTACACCTTC
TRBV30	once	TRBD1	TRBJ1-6	CAWINRGSYNSPLHF	TGTGCCTGGATTAACAGGGGCTCCTATAATTCACCCCTCCACTTT
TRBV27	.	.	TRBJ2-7	CASSLSPPDYEQYF	TGTGCCAGCAGTTTATCCCCACCGGATTACGAGCAGTACTTC
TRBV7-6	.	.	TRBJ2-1	CASSLRTLGNEQFF	TGTGCCAGCAGCCTTCGAACCCTGGGGAATGAGCAGTTCTTC
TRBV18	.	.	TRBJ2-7	CASSPPVGHEQYF	TGTGCCAGCTCACCACCGGTTGGCCACGAGCAGTACTTC
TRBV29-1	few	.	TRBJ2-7	CSVLGEYEQYF	TGCAGCGTTTTAGGGGAGTACGAGCAGTACTTC
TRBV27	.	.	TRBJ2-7	CASSLATTYEQYF	TGTGCCAGCAGTCTGGCAACTACCTACGAGCAGTACTTC
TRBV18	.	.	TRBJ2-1	CASSPPAAPHYNEQFF	TGTGCCAGCTCACCACCGGCAGCTCCGCACTACAATGAGCAGTTCTTC
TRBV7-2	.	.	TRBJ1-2	CASSLRAPTTVTF	TGTGCCAGCAGCTTAAGAGCACCGACGACAGTCACCTTC
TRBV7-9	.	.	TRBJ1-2	CASSFRSYGYTF	TGTGCCAGCAGCTTCAGGTCCTATGGCTACACCTTC
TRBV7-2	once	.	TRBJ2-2	CASSWRQSGELFF	TGTGCCAGCAGCTGGAGACAATCCGGGGAGCTGTTTTTT
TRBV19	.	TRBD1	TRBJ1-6	CASSTGQGVASPLHF	TGTGCCAGTAGTACTGGACAGGGTGTTGCCTCACCCCTCCACTTT
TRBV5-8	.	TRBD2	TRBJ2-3	CASSFDGRGADTQYF	TGTGCCAGCAGCTTTGACGGGAGGGGAGCAGATACGCAGTATTTT
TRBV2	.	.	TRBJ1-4	CASSEIEKLFF	TGTGCCAGCAGTGAAATTGAAAAACTGTTTTTT